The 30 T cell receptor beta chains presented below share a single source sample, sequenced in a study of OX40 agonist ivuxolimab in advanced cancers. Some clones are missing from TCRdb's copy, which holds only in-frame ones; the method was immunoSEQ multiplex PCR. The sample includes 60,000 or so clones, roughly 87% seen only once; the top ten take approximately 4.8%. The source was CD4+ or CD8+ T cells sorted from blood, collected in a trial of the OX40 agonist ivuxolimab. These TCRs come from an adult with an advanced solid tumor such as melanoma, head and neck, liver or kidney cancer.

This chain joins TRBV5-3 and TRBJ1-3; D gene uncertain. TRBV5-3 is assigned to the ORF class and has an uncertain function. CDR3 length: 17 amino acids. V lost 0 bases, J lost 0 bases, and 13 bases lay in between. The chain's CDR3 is CARSLGRTLDSGNTIYF. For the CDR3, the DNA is TGTGCCAGAAGCTTGGGACGTACCCTAGACTCTGGAAACACCATATATTTT.

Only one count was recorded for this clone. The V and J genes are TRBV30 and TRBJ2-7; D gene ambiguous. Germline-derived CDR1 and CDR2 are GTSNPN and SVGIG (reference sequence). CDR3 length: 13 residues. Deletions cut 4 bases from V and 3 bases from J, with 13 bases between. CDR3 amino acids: CAWNKQFYYEQYF. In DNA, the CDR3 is TGTGCCTGGAATAAACAGTTCTACTACGAGCAGTACTTC. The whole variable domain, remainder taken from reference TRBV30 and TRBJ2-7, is SQTIHQWPATLVQPVGSPLSLECTVEGTSNPNLYWYRQAAGRGLQLLFYSVGIGQISSEVPQNLSASRPQDRQFILSSKKLLLSDSGFYLCAWNKQFYYEQYFGPGTRLTVT.

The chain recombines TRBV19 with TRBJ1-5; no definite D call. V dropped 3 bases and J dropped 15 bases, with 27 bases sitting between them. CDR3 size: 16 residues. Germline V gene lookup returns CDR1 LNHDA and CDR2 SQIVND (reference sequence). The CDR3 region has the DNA TGTGCCAGTAGTATCATCCTCTCCCGAACAGAGTCTTTAGTGCATTTT. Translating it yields CASSIILSRTESLVHF. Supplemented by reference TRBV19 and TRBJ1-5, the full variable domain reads DGGITQSPKYLFRKEGQNVTLSCEQNLNHDAMYWYRQDPGQGLRLIYYSQIVNDFQKGDIAEGYSVSREKKESFPLTVTSAQKNPTAFYLCASSIILSRTESLVHFGDGTRLSIL.

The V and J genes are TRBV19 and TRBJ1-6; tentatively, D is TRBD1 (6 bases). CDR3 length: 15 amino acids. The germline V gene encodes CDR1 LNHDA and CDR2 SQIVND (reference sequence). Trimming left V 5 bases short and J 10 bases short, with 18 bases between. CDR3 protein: CASSLPGQIESPLHF. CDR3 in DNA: TGTGCCAGTAGTCTCCCAGGACAGATTGAATCACCCCTCCACTTT.

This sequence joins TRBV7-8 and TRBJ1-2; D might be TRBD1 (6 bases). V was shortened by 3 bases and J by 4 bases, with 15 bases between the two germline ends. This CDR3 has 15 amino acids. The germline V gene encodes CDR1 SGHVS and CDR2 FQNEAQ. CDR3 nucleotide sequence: TGTGCCAGCAGCTTTCATTCCGGGGGCGGCTATGGCTACACCTTC. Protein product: CASSFHSGGGYGYTF.

CDR3 sequence reads: CARRYGNTGELFF. CDR3 coding DNA: TGTGCGAGGAGGTACGGGAACACCGGGGAGCTGTTTTTT. J is TRBJ2-2 and V is TRBV30, with a possible D match to TRBD2 (5 bases). This CDR3 is 13 amino acids long. Germline V CDR1 and CDR2: GTSNPN, SVGIG (reference sequence). The entire variable domain, with the rest obtained from reference TRBV30 and TRBJ2-2, is as follows: SQTIHQWPATLVQPVGSPLSLECTVEGTSNPNLYWYRQAAGRGLQLLFYSVGIGQISSEVPQNLSASRPQDRQFILSSKKLLLSDSGFYLCARRYGNTGELFFGEGSRLTVL.

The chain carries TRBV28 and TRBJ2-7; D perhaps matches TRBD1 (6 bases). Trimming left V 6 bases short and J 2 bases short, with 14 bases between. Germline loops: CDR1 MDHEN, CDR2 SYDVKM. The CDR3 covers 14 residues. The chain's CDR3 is CASRLRGTTYEQYF. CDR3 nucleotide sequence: TGTGCCAGCAGGCTGAGGGGGACCACCTACGAGCAGTACTTC.

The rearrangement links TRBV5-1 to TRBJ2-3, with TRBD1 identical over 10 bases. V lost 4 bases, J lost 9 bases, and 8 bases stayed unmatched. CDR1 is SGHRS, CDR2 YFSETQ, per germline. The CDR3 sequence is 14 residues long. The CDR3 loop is CASSGRDRGSTQYF. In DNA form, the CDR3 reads TGCGCCAGCAGCGGGAGGGACAGGGGAAGCACGCAGTATTTT.

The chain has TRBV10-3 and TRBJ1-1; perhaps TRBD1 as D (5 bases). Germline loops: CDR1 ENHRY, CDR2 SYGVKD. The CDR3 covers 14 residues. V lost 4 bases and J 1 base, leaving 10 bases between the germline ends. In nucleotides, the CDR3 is TGTGCCATCAGTGTAGCAGGGAGGAACACTGAAGCTTTCTTT. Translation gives CAISVAGRNTEAFF.

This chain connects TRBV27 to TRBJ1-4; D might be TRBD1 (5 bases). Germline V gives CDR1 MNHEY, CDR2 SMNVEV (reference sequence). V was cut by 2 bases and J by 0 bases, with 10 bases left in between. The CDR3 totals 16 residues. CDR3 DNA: TGTGCCAGCAGTTTAGGGGCGGTAGCAACTAATGAAAAACTGTTTTTT. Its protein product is CASSLGAVATNEKLFF.

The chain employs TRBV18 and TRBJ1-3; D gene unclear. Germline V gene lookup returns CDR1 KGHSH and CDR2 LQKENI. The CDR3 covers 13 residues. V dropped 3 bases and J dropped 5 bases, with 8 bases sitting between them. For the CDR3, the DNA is TGTGCCAGCTCACCGAACAGCAGAAACACCATATATTTT. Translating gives CASSPNSRNTIYF.

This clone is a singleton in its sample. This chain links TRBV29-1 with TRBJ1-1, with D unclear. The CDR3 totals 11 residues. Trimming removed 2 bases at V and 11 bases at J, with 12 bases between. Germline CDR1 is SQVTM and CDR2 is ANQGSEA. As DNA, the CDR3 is TGCAGCGTTGAACGGACCCGCGGGGCTTTCTTT. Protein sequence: CSVERTRGAFF.

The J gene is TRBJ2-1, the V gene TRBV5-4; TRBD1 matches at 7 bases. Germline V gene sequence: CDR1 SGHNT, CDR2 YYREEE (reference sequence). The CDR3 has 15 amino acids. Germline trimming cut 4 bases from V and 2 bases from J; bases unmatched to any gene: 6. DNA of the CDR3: TGTGCCAGCAGCAGAGGGACAGAACCCTACAATGAGCAGTTCTTC. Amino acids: CASSRGTEPYNEQFF.

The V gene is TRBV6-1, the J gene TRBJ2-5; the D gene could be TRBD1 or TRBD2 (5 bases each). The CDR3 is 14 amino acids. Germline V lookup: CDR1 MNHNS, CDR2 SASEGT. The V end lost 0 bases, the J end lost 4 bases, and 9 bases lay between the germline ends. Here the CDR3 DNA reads TGTGCCAGCAGTGAAGCTGGGGGTCGAGAGACCCAGTACTTC. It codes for CASSEAGGRETQYF.

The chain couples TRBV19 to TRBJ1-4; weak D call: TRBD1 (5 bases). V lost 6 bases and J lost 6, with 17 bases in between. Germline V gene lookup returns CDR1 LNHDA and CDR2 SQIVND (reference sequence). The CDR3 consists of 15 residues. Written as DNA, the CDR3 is TGTGCCAGTAGCAACAGGCCCCAGGGCGATGAAAAACTGTTTTTT. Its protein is CASSNRPQGDEKLFF. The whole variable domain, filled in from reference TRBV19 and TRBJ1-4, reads DGGITQSPKYLFRKEGQNVTLSCEQNLNHDAMYWYRQDPGQGLRLIYYSQIVNDFQKGDIAEGYSVSREKKESFPLTVTSAQKNPTAFYLCASSNRPQGDEKLFFGSGTQLSVL.

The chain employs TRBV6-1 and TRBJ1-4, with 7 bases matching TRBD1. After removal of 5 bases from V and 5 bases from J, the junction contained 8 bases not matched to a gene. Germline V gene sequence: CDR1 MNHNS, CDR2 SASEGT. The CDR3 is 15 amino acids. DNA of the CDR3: TGTGCCAGCAGTCCTCGGACAGGAGGGAATGAAAAACTGTTTTTT. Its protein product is CASSPRTGGNEKLFF.

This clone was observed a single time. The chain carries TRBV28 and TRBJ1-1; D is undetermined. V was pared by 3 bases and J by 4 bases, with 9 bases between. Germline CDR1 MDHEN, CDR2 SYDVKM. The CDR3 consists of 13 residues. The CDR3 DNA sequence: TGTGCCAGCAGTTTTTCATCCGGCACTGAAGCTTTCTTT. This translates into CASSFSSGTEAFF. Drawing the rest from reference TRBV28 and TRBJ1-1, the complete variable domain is DVKVTQSSRYLVKRTGEKVFLECVQDMDHENMFWYRQDPGLGLRLIYFSYDVKMKEKGDIPEGYSVSREKKERFSLILESASTNQTSMYLCASSFSSGTEAFFGQGTRLTVV.

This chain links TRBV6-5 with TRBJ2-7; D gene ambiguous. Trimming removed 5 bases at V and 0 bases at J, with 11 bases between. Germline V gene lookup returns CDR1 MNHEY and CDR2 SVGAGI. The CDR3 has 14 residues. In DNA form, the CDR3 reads TGTGCCAGCAGTCCGACATCATTCTCCTACGAGCAGTACTTC. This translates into CASSPTSFSYEQYF.

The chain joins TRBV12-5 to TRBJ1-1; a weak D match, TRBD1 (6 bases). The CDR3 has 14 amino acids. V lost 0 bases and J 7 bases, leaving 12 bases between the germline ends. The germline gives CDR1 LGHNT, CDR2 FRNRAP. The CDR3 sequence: CASGLVGRGHEAFF. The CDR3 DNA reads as TGTGCTAGTGGTTTGGTTGGCAGGGGCCATGAAGCTTTCTTT.

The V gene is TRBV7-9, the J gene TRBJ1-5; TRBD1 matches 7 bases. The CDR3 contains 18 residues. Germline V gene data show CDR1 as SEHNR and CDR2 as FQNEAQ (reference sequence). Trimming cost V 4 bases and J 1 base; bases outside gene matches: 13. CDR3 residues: CASSSPDGTAGSNQPQHF. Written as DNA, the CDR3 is TGTGCCAGCAGCTCCCCGGACGGGACAGCAGGGAGCAATCAGCCCCAGCATTTT.

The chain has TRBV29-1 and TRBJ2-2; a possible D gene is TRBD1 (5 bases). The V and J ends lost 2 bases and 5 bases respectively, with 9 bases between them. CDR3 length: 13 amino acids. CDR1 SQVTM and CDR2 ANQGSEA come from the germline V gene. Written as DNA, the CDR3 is TGCAGCGTTGAAAATAGGGGAACCGGGGAGCTGTTTTTT. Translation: CSVENRGTGELFF.

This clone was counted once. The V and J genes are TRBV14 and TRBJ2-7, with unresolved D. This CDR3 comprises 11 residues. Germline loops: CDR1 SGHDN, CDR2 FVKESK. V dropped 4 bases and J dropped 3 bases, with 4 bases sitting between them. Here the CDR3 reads CASSLSYEQYF. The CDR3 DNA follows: TGTGCCAGCAGCCTTAGCTACGAGCAGTACTTC.

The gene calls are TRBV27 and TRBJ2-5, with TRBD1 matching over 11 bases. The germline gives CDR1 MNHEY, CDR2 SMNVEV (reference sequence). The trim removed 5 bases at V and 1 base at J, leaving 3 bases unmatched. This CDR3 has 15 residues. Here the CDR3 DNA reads TGTGCCAGCAGTCGGACAGGGGGCGGCCAAGAGACCCAGTACTTC. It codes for CASSRTGGGQETQYF.

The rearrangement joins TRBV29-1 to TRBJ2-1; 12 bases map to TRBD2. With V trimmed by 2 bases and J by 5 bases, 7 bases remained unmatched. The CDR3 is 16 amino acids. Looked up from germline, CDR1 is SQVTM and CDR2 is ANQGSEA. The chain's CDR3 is CSVESVTSGSHNEQFF. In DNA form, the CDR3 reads TGCAGCGTTGAATCCGTGACTAGCGGGAGTCACAATGAGCAGTTCTTC.

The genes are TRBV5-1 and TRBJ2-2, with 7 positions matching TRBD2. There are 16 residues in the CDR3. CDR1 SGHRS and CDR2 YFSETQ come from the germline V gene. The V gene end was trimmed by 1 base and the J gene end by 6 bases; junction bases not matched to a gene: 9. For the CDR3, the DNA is TGCGCCAGCAGCTTGAGACCCCTAGCGGAGGCCGGGGAGCTGTTTTTT. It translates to CASSLRPLAEAGELFF.

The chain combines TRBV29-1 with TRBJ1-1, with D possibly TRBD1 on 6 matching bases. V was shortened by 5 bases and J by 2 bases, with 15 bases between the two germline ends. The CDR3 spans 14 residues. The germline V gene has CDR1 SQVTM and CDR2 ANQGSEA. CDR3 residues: CSVTRGQTNTEAFF. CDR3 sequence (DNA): TGCAGCGTTACTCGAGGACAGACTAACACTGAAGCTTTCTTT. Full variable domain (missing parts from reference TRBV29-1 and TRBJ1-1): SAVISQKPSRDICQRGTSLTIQCQVDSQVTMMFWYRQQPGQSLTLIATANQGSEATYESGFVIDKFPISRPNLTFSTLTVSNMSPEDSSIYLCSVTRGQTNTEAFFGQGTRLTVV.

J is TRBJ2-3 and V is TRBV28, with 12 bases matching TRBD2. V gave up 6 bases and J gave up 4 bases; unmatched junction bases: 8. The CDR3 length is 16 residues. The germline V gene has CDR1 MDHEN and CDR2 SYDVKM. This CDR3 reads CASSPLAGGRPDTQYF. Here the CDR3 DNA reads TGTGCCAGCAGCCCTCTAGCGGGAGGGCGTCCAGATACGCAGTATTTT.

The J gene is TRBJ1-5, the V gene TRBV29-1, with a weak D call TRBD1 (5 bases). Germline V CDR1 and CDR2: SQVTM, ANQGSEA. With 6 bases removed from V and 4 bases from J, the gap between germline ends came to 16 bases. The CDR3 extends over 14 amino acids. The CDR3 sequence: CSVIGPGGNQPQHF. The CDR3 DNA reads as TGCAGCGTAATCGGACCCGGGGGAAATCAGCCCCAGCATTTT.

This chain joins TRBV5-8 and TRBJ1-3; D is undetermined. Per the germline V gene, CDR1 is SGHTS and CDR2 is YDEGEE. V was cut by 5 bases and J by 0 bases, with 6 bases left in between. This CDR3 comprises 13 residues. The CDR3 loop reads CASRRISGNTIYF. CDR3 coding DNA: TGTGCCAGCAGACGAATCTCTGGAAACACCATATATTTT.

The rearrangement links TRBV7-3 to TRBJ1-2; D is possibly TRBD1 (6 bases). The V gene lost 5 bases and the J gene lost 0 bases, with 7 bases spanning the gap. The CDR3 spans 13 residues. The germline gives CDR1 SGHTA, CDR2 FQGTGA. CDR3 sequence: CASSDRTNYGYTF. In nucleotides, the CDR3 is TGTGCCAGCAGCGACAGGACTAACTATGGCTACACCTTC.